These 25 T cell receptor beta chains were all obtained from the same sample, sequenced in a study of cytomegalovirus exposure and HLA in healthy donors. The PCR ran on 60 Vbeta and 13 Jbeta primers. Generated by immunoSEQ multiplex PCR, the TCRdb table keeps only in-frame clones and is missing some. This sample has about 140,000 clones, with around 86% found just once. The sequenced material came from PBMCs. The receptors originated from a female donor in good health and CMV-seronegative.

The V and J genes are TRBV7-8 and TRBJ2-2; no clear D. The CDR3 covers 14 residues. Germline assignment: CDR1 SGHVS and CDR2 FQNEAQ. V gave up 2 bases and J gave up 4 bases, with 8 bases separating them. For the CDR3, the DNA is TGTGCCAGCAGCTTATACCTCGGCACCGGGGAGCTGTTTTTT. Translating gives CASSLYLGTGELFF.

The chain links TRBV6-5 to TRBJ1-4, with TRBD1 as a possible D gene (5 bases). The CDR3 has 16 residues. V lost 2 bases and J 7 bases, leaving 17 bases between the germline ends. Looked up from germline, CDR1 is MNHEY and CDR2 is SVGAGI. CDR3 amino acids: CASSYGAGGTGEKLFF. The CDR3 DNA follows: TGTGCCAGCAGTTACGGGGCGGGGGGGACCGGTGAAAAACTGTTTTTT.

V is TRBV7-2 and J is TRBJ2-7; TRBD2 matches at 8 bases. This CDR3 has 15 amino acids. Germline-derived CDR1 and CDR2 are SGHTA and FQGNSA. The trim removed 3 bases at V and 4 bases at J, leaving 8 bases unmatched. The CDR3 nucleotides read TGTGCCAGCAGCTTGCAAGCGGGAGAGGGTTACGAGCAGTACTTC. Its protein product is CASSLQAGEGYEQYF.

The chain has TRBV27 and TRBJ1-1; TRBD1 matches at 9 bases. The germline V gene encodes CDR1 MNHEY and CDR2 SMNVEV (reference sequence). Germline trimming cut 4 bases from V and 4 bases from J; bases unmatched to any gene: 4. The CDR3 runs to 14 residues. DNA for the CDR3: TGTGCCAGCAGTTCCCGGGACAGGGTCACTGAAGCTTTCTTT. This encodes CASSSRDRVTEAFF.

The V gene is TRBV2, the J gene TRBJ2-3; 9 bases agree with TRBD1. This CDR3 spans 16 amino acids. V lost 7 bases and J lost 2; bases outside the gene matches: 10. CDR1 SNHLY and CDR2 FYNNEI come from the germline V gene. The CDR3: CASTYGQGIITDTQYF. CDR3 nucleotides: TGTGCCAGCACTTATGGACAGGGGATTATCACAGATACGCAGTATTTT.

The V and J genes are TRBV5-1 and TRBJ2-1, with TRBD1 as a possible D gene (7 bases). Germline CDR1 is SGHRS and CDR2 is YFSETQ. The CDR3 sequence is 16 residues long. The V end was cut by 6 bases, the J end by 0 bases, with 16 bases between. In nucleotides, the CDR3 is TGCGCCAGCACCTTTGGGGGGACAGACTCCTACAATGAGCAGTTCTTC. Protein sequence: CASTFGGTDSYNEQFF.

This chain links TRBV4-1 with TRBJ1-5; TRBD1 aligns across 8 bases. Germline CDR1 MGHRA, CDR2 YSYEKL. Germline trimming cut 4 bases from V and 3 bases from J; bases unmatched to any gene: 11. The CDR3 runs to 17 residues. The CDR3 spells CASSRQTGAPDNQPQHF. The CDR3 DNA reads TGCGCCAGCAGCCGACAGACAGGGGCGCCCGACAATCAGCCCCAGCATTTT.

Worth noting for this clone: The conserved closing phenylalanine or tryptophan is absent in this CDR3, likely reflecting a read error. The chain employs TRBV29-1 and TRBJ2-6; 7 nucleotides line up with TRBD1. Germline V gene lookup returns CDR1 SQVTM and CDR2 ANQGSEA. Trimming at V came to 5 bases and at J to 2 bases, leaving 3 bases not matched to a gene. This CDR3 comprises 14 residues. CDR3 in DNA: TGCAGCGTTTCCACAGGGGCTGGGGCCAACGTCCTGACTGTC. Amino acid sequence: CSVSTGAGANVLTV.

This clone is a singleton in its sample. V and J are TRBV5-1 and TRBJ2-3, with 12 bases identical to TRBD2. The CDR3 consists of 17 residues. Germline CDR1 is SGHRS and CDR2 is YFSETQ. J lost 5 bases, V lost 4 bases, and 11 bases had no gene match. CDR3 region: CASSPALAGGLGDTQYF. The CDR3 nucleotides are TGCGCCAGCAGCCCGGCTCTAGCGGGAGGGCTTGGAGATACGCAGTATTTT.

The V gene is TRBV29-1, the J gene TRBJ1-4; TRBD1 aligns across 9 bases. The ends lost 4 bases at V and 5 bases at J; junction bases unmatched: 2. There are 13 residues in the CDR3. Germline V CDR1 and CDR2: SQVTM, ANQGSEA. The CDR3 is CSVAGTGNEKLFF. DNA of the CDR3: TGCAGCGTTGCAGGGACAGGGAATGAAAAACTGTTTTTT.

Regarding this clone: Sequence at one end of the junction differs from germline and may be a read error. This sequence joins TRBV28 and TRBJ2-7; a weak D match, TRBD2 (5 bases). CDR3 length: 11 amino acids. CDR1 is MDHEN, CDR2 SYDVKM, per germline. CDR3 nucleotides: TGTGCCAGCAGTTCCATAGTGGGAGTGCACTTC. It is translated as CASSSIVGVHF.

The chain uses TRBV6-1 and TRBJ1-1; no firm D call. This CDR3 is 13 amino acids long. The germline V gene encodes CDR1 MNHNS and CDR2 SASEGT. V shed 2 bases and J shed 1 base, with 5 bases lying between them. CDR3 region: CASSEYGNTEAFF. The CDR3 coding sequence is TGTGCCAGCAGTGAATACGGGAACACTGAAGCTTTCTTT.

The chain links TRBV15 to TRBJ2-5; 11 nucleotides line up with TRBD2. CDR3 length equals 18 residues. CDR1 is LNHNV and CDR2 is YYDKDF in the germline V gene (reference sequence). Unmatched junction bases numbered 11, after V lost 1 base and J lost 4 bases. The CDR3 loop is CATSRGSEASGRRETQYF. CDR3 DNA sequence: TGTGCCACCAGCAGAGGTTCAGAGGCTAGCGGGAGGCGAGAGACCCAGTACTTC.

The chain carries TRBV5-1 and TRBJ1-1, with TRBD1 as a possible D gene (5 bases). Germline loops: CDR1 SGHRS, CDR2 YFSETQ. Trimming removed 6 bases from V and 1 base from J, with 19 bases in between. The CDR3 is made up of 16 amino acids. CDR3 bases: TGCGCCAGCACCGAGAGGAGGGGTTCCCCGAACACTGAAGCTTTCTTT. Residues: CASTERRGSPNTEAFF.

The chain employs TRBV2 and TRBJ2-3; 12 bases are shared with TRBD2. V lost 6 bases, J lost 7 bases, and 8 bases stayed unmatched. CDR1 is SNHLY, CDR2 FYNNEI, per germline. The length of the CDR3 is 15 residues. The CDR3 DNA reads TGTGCCAGCAGCCCGACTAGCGGGGGACGTAATACGCAGTATTTT. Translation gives CASSPTSGGRNTQYF.

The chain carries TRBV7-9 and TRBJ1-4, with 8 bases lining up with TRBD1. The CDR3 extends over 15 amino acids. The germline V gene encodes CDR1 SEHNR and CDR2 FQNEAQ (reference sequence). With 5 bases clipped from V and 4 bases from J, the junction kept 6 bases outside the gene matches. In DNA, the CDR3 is TGTGCCAGCAGCCCCTGGACAGGGCTTAATGAAAAACTGTTTTTT. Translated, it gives CASSPWTGLNEKLFF.

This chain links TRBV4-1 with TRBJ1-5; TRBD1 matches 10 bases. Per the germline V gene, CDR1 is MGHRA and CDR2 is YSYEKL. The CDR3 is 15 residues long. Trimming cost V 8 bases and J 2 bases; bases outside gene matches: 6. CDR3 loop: CASGLGQGGNQPQHF. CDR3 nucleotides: TGCGCCAGCGGCCTAGGACAGGGGGGCAATCAGCCCCAGCATTTT.

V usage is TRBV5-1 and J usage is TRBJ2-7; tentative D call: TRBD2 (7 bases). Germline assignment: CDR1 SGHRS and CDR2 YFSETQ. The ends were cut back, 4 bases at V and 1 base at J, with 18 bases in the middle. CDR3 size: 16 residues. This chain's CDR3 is CASSLSIAGASYEQYF. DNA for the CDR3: TGCGCCAGCAGCCTATCTATTGCGGGGGCGTCCTACGAGCAGTACTTC.

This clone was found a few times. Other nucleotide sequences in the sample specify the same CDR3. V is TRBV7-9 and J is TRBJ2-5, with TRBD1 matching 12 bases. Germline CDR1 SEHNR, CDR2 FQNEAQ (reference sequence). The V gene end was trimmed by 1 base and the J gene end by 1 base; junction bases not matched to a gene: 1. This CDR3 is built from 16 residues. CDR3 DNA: TGTGCCAGCAGCTTAGGGGACAGGGGGCTCCAAGAGACCCAGTACTTC. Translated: CASSLGDRGLQETQYF.

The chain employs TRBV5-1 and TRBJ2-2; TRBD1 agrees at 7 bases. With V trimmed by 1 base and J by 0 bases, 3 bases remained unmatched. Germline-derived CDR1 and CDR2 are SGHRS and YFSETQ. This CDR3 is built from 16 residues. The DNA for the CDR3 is TGCGCCAGCAGCTTGAGACAGGGCACGAACACCGGGGAGCTGTTTTTT. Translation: CASSLRQGTNTGELFF.

In nucleotides, the CDR3 is TGTGCCACCAAGGACAGGGGGCGTAATCAGCCCCAGCATTTT. Translating gives CATKDRGRNQPQHF. The V and J genes are TRBV27 and TRBJ1-5; 11 nucleotides agree with TRBD1. The V gene end was trimmed by 10 bases and the J gene end by 4 bases; junction bases not matched to a gene: 6. CDR3 size: 14 residues. Germline V gives CDR1 MNHEY, CDR2 SMNVEV (reference sequence).

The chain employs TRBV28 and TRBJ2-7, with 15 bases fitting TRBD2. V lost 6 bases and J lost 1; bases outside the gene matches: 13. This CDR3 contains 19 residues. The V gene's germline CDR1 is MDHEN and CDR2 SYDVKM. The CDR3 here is CASRRFGGLAGGVSYEQYF. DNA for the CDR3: TGTGCCAGCAGGAGATTTGGGGGACTAGCGGGAGGAGTGTCCTACGAGCAGTACTTC.

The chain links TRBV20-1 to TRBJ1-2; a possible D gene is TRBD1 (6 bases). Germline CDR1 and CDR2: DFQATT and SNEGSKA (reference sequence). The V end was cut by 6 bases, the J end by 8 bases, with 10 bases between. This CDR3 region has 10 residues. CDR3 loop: CSANGGGYTF. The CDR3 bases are TGCAGTGCAAATGGGGGCGGCTACACCTTC.

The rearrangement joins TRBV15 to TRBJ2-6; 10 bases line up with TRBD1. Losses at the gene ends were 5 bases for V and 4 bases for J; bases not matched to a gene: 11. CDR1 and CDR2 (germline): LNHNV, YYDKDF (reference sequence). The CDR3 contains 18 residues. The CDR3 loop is CATSGDRGRLAGANVLTF. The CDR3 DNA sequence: TGTGCCACCAGCGGCGACAGGGGGCGCCTTGCCGGGGCCAACGTCCTGACTTTC.

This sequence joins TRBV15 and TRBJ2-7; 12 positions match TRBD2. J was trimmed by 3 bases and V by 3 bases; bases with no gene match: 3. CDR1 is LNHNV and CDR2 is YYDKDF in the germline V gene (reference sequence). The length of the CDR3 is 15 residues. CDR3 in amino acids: CATSRATSGSYEQYF. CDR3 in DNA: TGTGCCACCAGCAGGGCGACTAGCGGGAGCTACGAGCAGTACTTC.